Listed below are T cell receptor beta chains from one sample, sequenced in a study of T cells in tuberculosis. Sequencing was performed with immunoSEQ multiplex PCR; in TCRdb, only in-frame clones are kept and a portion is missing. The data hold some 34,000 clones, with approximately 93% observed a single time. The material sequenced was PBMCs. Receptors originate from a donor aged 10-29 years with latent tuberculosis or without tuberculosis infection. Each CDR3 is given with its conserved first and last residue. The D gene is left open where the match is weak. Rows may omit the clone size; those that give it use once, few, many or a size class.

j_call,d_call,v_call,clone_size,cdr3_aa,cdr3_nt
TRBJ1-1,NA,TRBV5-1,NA,CASSFRLGANTEAFF,TGCGCCAGCAGCTTTCGCCTGGGGGCGAACACTGAAGCTTTCTTT
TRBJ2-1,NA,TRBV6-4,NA,CASSPGVGHEQFF,TGTGCCAGCAGTCCGGGGGTGGGGCATGAGCAGTTCTTC
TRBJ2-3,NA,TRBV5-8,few,CASTLRGADTQYF,TGTGCCAGCACCCTGAGAGGAGCGGATACGCAGTATTTT
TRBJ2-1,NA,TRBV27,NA,CASSSGVRISYNEQFF,TGTGCCAGCAGTTCAGGGGTGAGGATCTCCTACAATGAGCAGTTCTTC
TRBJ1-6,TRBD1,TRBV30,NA,CARTNRGTDSPLHF,TGTGCCCGAACCAACAGGGGCACCGATTCACCCCTCCACTTT
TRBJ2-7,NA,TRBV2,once,CASSEVATANSYEQYF,TGTGCCAGCAGTGAAGTCGCGACAGCAAACTCCTACGAGCAGTACTTC
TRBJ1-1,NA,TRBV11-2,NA,CASGFGAEAFF,TGTGCCAGCGGATTCGGGGCTGAAGCTTTCTTT
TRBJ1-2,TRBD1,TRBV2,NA,CASSEAKGGGYTF,TGTGCCAGCAGTGAAGCAAAAGGGGGCGGCTACACCTTC
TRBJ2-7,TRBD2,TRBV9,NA,CASSVGGGRSYEQYF,TGTGCCAGCAGCGTAGGGGGAGGGCGGTCCTACGAGCAGTACTTC
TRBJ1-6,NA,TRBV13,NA,CASSPAEGEEAPSYRNSPLHF,TGTGCCAGCAGCCCGGCCGAGGGAGAGGAGGCTCCCTCGTATCGGAATTCACCCCTCCACTTT
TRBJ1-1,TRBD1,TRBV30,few,CAWSAEDRAAEAFF,TGTGCCTGGAGTGCTGAGGACAGGGCCGCTGAAGCTTTCTTT
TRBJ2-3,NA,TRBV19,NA,CASSIDRRGGGTDTQYF,TGTGCCAGTAGTATAGATCGGCGGGGCGGCGGCACAGATACGCAGTATTTT
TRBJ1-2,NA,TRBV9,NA,CASSPEDKFYGYTF,TGTGCCAGCAGCCCTGAGGACAAGTTTTATGGCTACACCTTC
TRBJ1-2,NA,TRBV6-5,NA,CASSAGLSNYGYTF,TGTGCCAGCAGCGCAGGATTATCTAACTATGGCTACACCTTC
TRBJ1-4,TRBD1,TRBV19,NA,CASSRTGTNEKLFF,TGTGCCAGTAGTCGGACAGGAACTAATGAAAAACTGTTTTTT
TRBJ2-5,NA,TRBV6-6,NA,CASSLIPETQYF,TGTGCCAGCAGCCTAATACCAGAGACCCAGTACTTC
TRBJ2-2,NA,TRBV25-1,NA,CASSEFGGGELFF,TGTGCCAGCAGTGAATTCGGGGGCGGGGAGCTGTTTTTT
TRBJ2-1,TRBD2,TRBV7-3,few,CASSYLAGDYNEQFF,TGTGCCAGCAGCTACTTAGCGGGGGATTACAATGAGCAGTTCTTC
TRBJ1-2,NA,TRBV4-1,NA,CASSERGNYGYTF,TGCGCCAGCAGCGAGCGGGGTAACTATGGCTACACCTTC
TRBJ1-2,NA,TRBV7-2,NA,CASSFQGTPNYGYTF,TGTGCCAGCAGCTTCCAGGGGACGCCTAACTATGGCTACACCTTC
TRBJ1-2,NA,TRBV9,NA,CASSVEAGIGYTF,TGTGCCAGCAGCGTAGAGGCAGGGATCGGCTACACCTTC
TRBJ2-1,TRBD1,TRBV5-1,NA,CASSVRTGFNEQFF,TGCGCCAGCAGCGTTCGGACAGGGTTCAATGAGCAGTTCTTC
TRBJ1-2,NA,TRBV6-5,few,CASSYRQGINYGYTF,TGTGCCAGCAGTTACAGGCAGGGAATTAACTATGGCTACACCTTC
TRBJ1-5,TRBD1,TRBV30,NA,CAWSVGLLQGSNQPQHF,TGTGCCTGGAGTGTCGGTCTCTTACAGGGGTCCAATCAGCCCCAGCATTTT
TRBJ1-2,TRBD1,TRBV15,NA,CATSRGTGYGYTF,TGTGCCACCAGCAGGGGGACAGGGTATGGCTACACCTTC
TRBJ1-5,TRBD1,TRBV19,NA,CASSIRRQGASGNQPQHF,TGTGCCAGTAGTATTCGCAGACAGGGGGCATCGGGCAATCAGCCCCAGCATTTT
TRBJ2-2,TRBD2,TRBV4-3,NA,CASSQGSAGGTPGELFF,TGCGCCAGCAGCCAAGGATCGGCGGGGGGGACTCCCGGGGAGCTGTTTTTT
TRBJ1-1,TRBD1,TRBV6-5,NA,CASSYPQGQGSTEAFF,TGTGCCAGCAGTTACCCCCAGGGACAGGGAAGCACTGAAGCTTTCTTT
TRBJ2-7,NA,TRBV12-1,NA,CASSLQGGETYEQYF,TGTGCCAGCAGCCTACAGGGTGGGGAGACCTACGAGCAGTACTTC
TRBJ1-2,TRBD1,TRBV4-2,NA,CASSPPGTGGLGGYTF,TGTGCCAGCAGCCCCCCCGGGACAGGGGGCCTAGGTGGCTACACCTTC
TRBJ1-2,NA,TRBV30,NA,CAWSVRRSLYGYTF,TGTGCCTGGAGTGTACGCCGAAGCCTCTATGGCTACACCTTC
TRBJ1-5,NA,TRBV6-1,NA,CASSEAPARPQHF,TGTGCCAGCAGTGAAGCCCCCGCGAGGCCCCAGCATTTT
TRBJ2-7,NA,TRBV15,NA,CATSRPHTGTYEQYF,TGTGCCACCAGCAGACCACATACAGGGACGTACGAGCAGTACTTC